These T cell receptor beta chains were read from a single sample in a study of blood T cell repertoires in COVID-19. TCRdb's copy holds only in-frame clones and misses some; the assay was immunoSEQ multiplex PCR. The data hold roughly 290,000 clones, with around 88% observed a single time. What was sequenced was peripheral blood. The receptors here all came from a woman in her 30s who had recovered from COVID-19. Both conserved end residues are part of each CDR3. A D gene is named only where the DNA matches it firmly. The size entry is marked missing in some rows and otherwise reads once, few, many or a size class.

d_call: TRBD2
clone_size: .
j_call: TRBJ2-1
v_call: TRBV19
cdr3_nt: TGTGCCAGTAGCCCCAGTAGCGGGACCCACAATGAGCAGTTCTTC
cdr3_aa: CASSPSSGTHNEQFF

d_call: TRBD1
clone_size: once
j_call: TRBJ1-3
v_call: TRBV3-1/TRBV3-2
cdr3_nt: TGTGCCAGCAGCGACAGGGGGAGTTCTGGAAACACCATATATTTT
cdr3_aa: CASSDRGSSGNTIYF

d_call: .
clone_size: .
j_call: TRBJ2-2
v_call: TRBV3-1/TRBV3-2
cdr3_nt: TGTGCCAGCAGCCAAGCAGGGGGGTCCGGGGAGCTGTTTTTT
cdr3_aa: CASSQAGGSGELFF

d_call: .
clone_size: .
j_call: TRBJ2-4
v_call: TRBV5-1
cdr3_nt: TGCGCCAGCAGCTTGGGGAGGTCAGCCAAAAACATTCAGTACTTC
cdr3_aa: CASSLGRSAKNIQYF

d_call: TRBD1
clone_size: .
j_call: TRBJ1-2
v_call: TRBV28
cdr3_nt: TGTGCCAGCAGTTTCCAGGGACAGGGGCTGAACTATGGCTACACCTTC
cdr3_aa: CASSFQGQGLNYGYTF

d_call: TRBD1
clone_size: .
j_call: TRBJ1-2
v_call: TRBV28
cdr3_nt: TGTGCCAGCAGTTCCGGGACAGGGGGGGACTGGAATGGCTACACCTTC
cdr3_aa: CASSSGTGGDWNGYTF

d_call: .
clone_size: .
j_call: TRBJ1-5
v_call: TRBV28
cdr3_nt: TGTGCCAGCACCAGAAGGCAGGGTCGACAGCCCCAGCATTTT
cdr3_aa: CASTRRQGRQPQHF

d_call: TRBD2
clone_size: once
j_call: TRBJ2-3
v_call: TRBV2
cdr3_nt: TGTGCCAGCAGTGAAGCGGGGAGGGCCACAGATACGCAGTATTTT
cdr3_aa: CASSEAGRATDTQYF

d_call: TRBD1
clone_size: .
j_call: TRBJ2-6
v_call: TRBV27
cdr3_nt: TGTGCCAGCAGTTTAGAAGGCAACAGGGGAAGCTCTGGGGCCAACGTCCTGACTTTC
cdr3_aa: CASSLEGNRGSSGANVLTF

d_call: TRBD2
clone_size: .
j_call: TRBJ2-5
v_call: TRBV19
cdr3_nt: TGTGCCAGTAGTATAGCGGGAGGGAGGGAGACCCAGTACTTC
cdr3_aa: CASSIAGGRETQYF

d_call: .
clone_size: .
j_call: TRBJ2-2
v_call: TRBV4-3
cdr3_nt: TGCGCCAGCAGCCAAGGGGGCGGAAACACCGGGGAGCTGTTTTTT
cdr3_aa: CASSQGGGNTGELFF

d_call: TRBD1
clone_size: .
j_call: TRBJ1-1
v_call: TRBV7-9
cdr3_nt: TGTGCCAGCAGCTTGGGACAGCTAAACACTGAAGCTTTCTTT
cdr3_aa: CASSLGQLNTEAFF

d_call: .
clone_size: .
j_call: TRBJ2-5
v_call: TRBV4-1
cdr3_nt: TGCGCCAGCAGCCAAGGACAGGCCTTGTACCAAGAGACCCAGTACTTC
cdr3_aa: CASSQGQALYQETQYF

d_call: TRBD2
clone_size: once
j_call: TRBJ2-7
v_call: TRBV10-3
cdr3_nt: TGTGCCATCAGTGAGATAGGCCAGCGGGGGACCTACGAGCAGTACTTC
cdr3_aa: CAISEIGQRGTYEQYF

d_call: .
clone_size: .
j_call: TRBJ2-1
v_call: TRBV5-6
cdr3_nt: TGTGCCAGCAGCTCTAGAAGGTCCTACAATGAGCAGTTCTTC
cdr3_aa: CASSSRRSYNEQFF

d_call: TRBD2
clone_size: .
j_call: TRBJ2-1
v_call: TRBV19
cdr3_nt: TGTGCCAGTAGGGCGACTAGCGGTCCCTACAATGAGCAGTTCTTC
cdr3_aa: CASRATSGPYNEQFF

d_call: .
clone_size: .
j_call: TRBJ2-2
v_call: TRBV12-3/TRBV12-4
cdr3_nt: TGTGCCTTCAGGGTTTCAGGTTCCGGGGAGCTGTTTTTT
cdr3_aa: CAFRVSGSGELFF

d_call: .
clone_size: .
j_call: TRBJ2-3
v_call: TRBV28
cdr3_nt: TGTGCCAGCAGTACCGGGAGGTGGGGGCAGGATGGCACAGATACGCAGTATTTT
cdr3_aa: CASSTGRWGQDGTDTQYF

d_call: .
clone_size: .
j_call: TRBJ2-7
v_call: TRBV6-5
cdr3_nt: TGTGCCAGCAGTTTTGCACAGGGTGGTATATACGAGCAGTACTTC
cdr3_aa: CASSFAQGGIYEQYF

d_call: .
clone_size: .
j_call: TRBJ2-7
v_call: TRBV2
cdr3_nt: TGTGCCAGCGCTTTCGGCTACGAGCAGTACTTC
cdr3_aa: CASAFGYEQYF

d_call: .
clone_size: .
j_call: TRBJ1-1
v_call: TRBV12-3/TRBV12-4
cdr3_nt: TGTGCCAGCAGGACGACAGGGAACACTGAAGCTTTCTTT
cdr3_aa: CASRTTGNTEAFF

d_call: .
clone_size: .
j_call: TRBJ2-1
v_call: TRBV10-1
cdr3_nt: TGCGCCAGCAGTGAGTACCCGGGAGACAATGAGCAGTTCTTC
cdr3_aa: CASSEYPGDNEQFF

d_call: TRBD1
clone_size: .
j_call: TRBJ1-1
v_call: TRBV3-1/TRBV3-2
cdr3_nt: TGTGCCAGCAGCACGACAGGGTATGGGACTGAAGCTTTCTTT
cdr3_aa: CASSTTGYGTEAFF

d_call: .
clone_size: .
j_call: TRBJ1-6
v_call: TRBV27
cdr3_nt: TGTGCCAGCAGTATCGGGACTCTAGAATTCAGCCCCCTCCACTTT
cdr3_aa: CASSIGTLEFSPLHF

d_call: TRBD2
clone_size: .
j_call: TRBJ2-1
v_call: TRBV5-4
cdr3_nt: TGTGCCAGCAGCCAATGGACTAGCAGCTACAATGAGCAGTTCTTC
cdr3_aa: CASSQWTSSYNEQFF

d_call: .
clone_size: .
j_call: TRBJ2-1
v_call: TRBV6-5
cdr3_nt: TGTGCCAGCAGTTACGTTGACAGTTCCAATGAGCAGTTCTTC
cdr3_aa: CASSYVDSSNEQFF

d_call: TRBD1
clone_size: .
j_call: TRBJ1-1
v_call: TRBV11-2
cdr3_nt: TGTGCCAGCGGTACCAGGGGGTATGGAGCTTTCTTT
cdr3_aa: CASGTRGYGAFF

d_call: .
clone_size: .
j_call: TRBJ1-1
v_call: TRBV10-1
cdr3_nt: TGCGCCAGCAGCGGGGACATTAACACTGAAGCTTTCTTT
cdr3_aa: CASSGDINTEAFF

d_call: TRBD1
clone_size: .
j_call: TRBJ2-7
v_call: TRBV18
cdr3_nt: TGTGCCAGCTCACCAGGACAGGGGAGCGAGCAGTACTTC
cdr3_aa: CASSPGQGSEQYF

d_call: TRBD1
clone_size: few
j_call: TRBJ2-7
v_call: TRBV5-5
cdr3_nt: TGTGCCAGCAGCTTCTCAGGGGGCGCCTCCTACGAGCAGTACTTC
cdr3_aa: CASSFSGGASYEQYF

d_call: .
clone_size: .
j_call: TRBJ1-5
v_call: TRBV11-2
cdr3_nt: TGTGCCAGCAGCTCCACAGGAGCCAATCAGCCCCAGCATTTT
cdr3_aa: CASSSTGANQPQHF

d_call: .
clone_size: .
j_call: TRBJ2-1
v_call: TRBV27
cdr3_nt: TGTGCCAGCAGTTTCAGCGGAATACCCTACAATGAGCAGTTCTTC
cdr3_aa: CASSFSGIPYNEQFF

d_call: TRBD1
clone_size: .
j_call: TRBJ1-6
v_call: TRBV19
cdr3_nt: TGTGCCAGTAGTGAGGACAGGCATTCACCCCTCCACTTT
cdr3_aa: CASSEDRHSPLHF

d_call: .
clone_size: .
j_call: TRBJ1-4
v_call: TRBV9
cdr3_nt: TGTGCCAGCAGCGTTGGGGGGAGTAATGAAAAACTGTTTTTT
cdr3_aa: CASSVGGSNEKLFF

d_call: .
clone_size: .
j_call: TRBJ2-3
v_call: TRBV11-2
cdr3_nt: TGTGCCAGCAGCTTTAGTCTGGCTCTAGGCACAGATACGCAGTATTTT
cdr3_aa: CASSFSLALGTDTQYF

d_call: .
clone_size: .
j_call: TRBJ1-6
v_call: TRBV9
cdr3_nt: TGTGCCAGCAGCGCCCAGAACTCCTATAATTCACCCCTCCACTTT
cdr3_aa: CASSAQNSYNSPLHF

d_call: .
clone_size: few
j_call: TRBJ1-1
v_call: TRBV30
cdr3_nt: TGTGCCTGGAGGAGTCAGGCACGGTTGAACACTGAAGCTTTCTTT
cdr3_aa: CAWRSQARLNTEAFF

d_call: TRBD1
clone_size: .
j_call: TRBJ1-2
v_call: TRBV6-2/TRBV6-3
cdr3_nt: TGTGCCAGCAGTTACCCGGGACAGGGGAACTATGGCTACACCTTC
cdr3_aa: CASSYPGQGNYGYTF

d_call: .
clone_size: .
j_call: TRBJ2-3
v_call: TRBV27
cdr3_nt: TGTGCCAGCAGGAATCCGGGTCCGACAGATACGCAGTATTTT
cdr3_aa: CASRNPGPTDTQYF

d_call: .
clone_size: .
j_call: TRBJ1-4
v_call: TRBV6-4
cdr3_nt: TGTGCCAGCAGTGACTCGATGCCCCCCTCCCGGGTTTGGGAAAAACTGTTTTTT
cdr3_aa: CASSDSMPPSRVWEKLFF

d_call: .
clone_size: .
j_call: TRBJ2-1
v_call: TRBV19
cdr3_nt: TGTGCCAGTAGTATGACACCAGAGCCATCCTACAATGAGCAGTTCTTC
cdr3_aa: CASSMTPEPSYNEQFF

d_call: .
clone_size: .
j_call: TRBJ1-1
v_call: TRBV19
cdr3_nt: TGTGCCAGTAGTATGGTGGCCCCCAATGAAGCTTTCTTT
cdr3_aa: CASSMVAPNEAFF

d_call: TRBD1
clone_size: .
j_call: TRBJ1-2
v_call: TRBV2
cdr3_nt: TGTGCCAGCAGTGAAGCCTCGGGACAGGATTACCTAAACTATGGCTACACCTTC
cdr3_aa: CASSEASGQDYLNYGYTF

d_call: .
clone_size: .
j_call: TRBJ1-1
v_call: TRBV5-4
cdr3_nt: TGTGCCAGCAGCTTGGCAGGGGTTATCACTGAAGCTTTCTTT
cdr3_aa: CASSLAGVITEAFF

d_call: .
clone_size: .
j_call: TRBJ1-5
v_call: TRBV27
cdr3_nt: TGTGCCAGCAGTAAGCACAGCAGGAATAGCAATCAGCCCCAGCATTTT
cdr3_aa: CASSKHSRNSNQPQHF

d_call: .
clone_size: few
j_call: TRBJ1-1
v_call: TRBV6-2/TRBV6-3
cdr3_nt: TGTGCCAGCAGTTATATGAACACTGAAGCTTTCTTT
cdr3_aa: CASSYMNTEAFF

d_call: .
clone_size: .
j_call: TRBJ2-1
v_call: TRBV7-9
cdr3_nt: TGTGCCAGCAGCCAAGGGGCCGCAGGGGAGTTCGGTGAGCAGTTCTTC
cdr3_aa: CASSQGAAGEFGEQFF

d_call: TRBD2
clone_size: .
j_call: TRBJ2-1
v_call: TRBV3-1/TRBV3-2
cdr3_nt: TGTGCCAGCAGCTTGCTAGCGGGGTCCTACAATGAGCAGTTCTTC
cdr3_aa: CASSLLAGSYNEQFF

d_call: .
clone_size: .
j_call: TRBJ2-7
v_call: TRBV19
cdr3_nt: TGTGCCAGTAGTAAAGCTATGGTCTCGGGCGAGCAGTACTTC
cdr3_aa: CASSKAMVSGEQYF

d_call: .
clone_size: .
j_call: TRBJ1-3
v_call: TRBV28
cdr3_nt: TGTGCCAGCAGTCTCGACAGACCCTCTGGAAACACCATATATTTT
cdr3_aa: CASSLDRPSGNTIYF

d_call: .
clone_size: .
j_call: TRBJ2-3
v_call: TRBV2
cdr3_nt: TGTGCCAGCAGAGGGGGACCAGATACGCAGTATTTT
cdr3_aa: CASRGGPDTQYF

d_call: TRBD2
clone_size: few
j_call: TRBJ2-1
v_call: TRBV3-1/TRBV3-2
cdr3_nt: TGTGCCAGCAGCCAAGAGGGCGGGGGCTACAATGAGCAGTTCTTC
cdr3_aa: CASSQEGGGYNEQFF

d_call: .
clone_size: .
j_call: TRBJ2-2
v_call: TRBV19
cdr3_nt: TGTGCCAGTAGGGGCCCCGGGGACACCGGGGAGCTGTTTTTT
cdr3_aa: CASRGPGDTGELFF

d_call: .
clone_size: .
j_call: TRBJ2-2
v_call: TRBV6-2/TRBV6-3
cdr3_nt: TGTGCCAGCAGCCGACAGGATGTGCACACCGGGGAGCTGTTTTTT
cdr3_aa: CASSRQDVHTGELFF

d_call: TRBD1
clone_size: .
j_call: TRBJ2-7
v_call: TRBV9
cdr3_nt: TGTGCCAGCAGCCCGGGACAGGTAAGCTACGAGCAGTACTTC
cdr3_aa: CASSPGQVSYEQYF

d_call: TRBD2
clone_size: .
j_call: TRBJ2-7
v_call: TRBV4-2
cdr3_nt: TGTGCCAGCAGCCAACTCAGCGGGAGAGAAGAGCAGTACTTC
cdr3_aa: CASSQLSGREEQYF